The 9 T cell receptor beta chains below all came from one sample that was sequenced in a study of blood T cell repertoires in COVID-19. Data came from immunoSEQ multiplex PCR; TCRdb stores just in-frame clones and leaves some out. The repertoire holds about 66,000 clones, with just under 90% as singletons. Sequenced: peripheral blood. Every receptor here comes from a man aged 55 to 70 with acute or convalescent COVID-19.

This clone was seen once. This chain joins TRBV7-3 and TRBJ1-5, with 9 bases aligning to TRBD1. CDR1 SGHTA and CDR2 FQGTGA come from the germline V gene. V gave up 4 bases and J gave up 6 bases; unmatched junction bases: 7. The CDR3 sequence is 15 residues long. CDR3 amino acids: CASSSTGGSGQPQHF. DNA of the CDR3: TGTGCCAGCAGCTCAACAGGGGGCTCGGGTCAGCCCCAGCATTTT.

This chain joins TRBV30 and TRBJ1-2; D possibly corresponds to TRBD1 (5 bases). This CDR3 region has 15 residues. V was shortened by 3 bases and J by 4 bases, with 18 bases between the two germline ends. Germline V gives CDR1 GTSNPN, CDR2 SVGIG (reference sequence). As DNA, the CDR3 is TGTGCCTGGAGGCCCCAGGGCGGCTGGTCCTATGGCTACACCTTC. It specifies CAWRPQGGWSYGYTF.

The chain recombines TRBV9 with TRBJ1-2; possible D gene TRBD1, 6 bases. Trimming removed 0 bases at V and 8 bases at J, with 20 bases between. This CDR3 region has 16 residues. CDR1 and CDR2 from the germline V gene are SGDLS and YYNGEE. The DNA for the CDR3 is TGTGCCAGCAGCGTAGGAGCGTCAGGGGCCCGCGGGGGCTACACCTTC. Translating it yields CASSVGASGARGGYTF. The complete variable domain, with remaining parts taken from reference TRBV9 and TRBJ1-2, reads DSGVTQTPKHLITATGQRVTLRCSPRSGDLSVYWYQQSLDQGLQFLIQYYNGEERAKGNILERFSAQQFPDLHSELNLSSLELGDSALYFCASSVGASGARGGYTFGSGTRLTVV.

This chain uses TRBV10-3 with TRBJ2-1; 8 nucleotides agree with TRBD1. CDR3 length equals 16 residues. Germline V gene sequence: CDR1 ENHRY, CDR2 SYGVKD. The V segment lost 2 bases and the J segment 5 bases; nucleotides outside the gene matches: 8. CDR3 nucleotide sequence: TGTGCCATCAGTGAGGTTTCGGGACAGGCGGACAATGAGCAGTTCTTC. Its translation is CAISEVSGQADNEQFF.

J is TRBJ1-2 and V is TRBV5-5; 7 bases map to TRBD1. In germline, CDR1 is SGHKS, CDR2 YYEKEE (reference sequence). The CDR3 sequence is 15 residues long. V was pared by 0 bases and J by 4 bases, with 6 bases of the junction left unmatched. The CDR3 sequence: CASSLDRGFLYGYTF. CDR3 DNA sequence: TGTGCCAGCAGCTTGGACAGGGGATTTCTCTATGGCTACACCTTC.

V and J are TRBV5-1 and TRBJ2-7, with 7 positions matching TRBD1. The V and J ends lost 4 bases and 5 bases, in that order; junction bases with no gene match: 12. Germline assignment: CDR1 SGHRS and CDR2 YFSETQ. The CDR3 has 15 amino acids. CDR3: CASSTLQTGIHEQYF. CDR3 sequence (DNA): TGCGCCAGCAGCACGCTCCAGACAGGGATCCACGAGCAGTACTTC.

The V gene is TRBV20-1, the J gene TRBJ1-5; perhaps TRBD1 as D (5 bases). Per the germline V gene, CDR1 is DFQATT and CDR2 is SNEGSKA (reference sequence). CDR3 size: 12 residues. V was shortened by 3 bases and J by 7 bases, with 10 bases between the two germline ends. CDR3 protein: CSASGGAQPQHF. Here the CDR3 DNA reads TGCAGTGCTAGTGGCGGGGCACAGCCCCAGCATTTT.

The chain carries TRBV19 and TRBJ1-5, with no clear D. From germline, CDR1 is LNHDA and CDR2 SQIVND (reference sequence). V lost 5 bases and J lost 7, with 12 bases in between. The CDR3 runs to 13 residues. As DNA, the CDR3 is TGTGCCAGTAGTCTGGCAGGCGACCAGCCCCAGCATTTT. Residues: CASSLAGDQPQHF.

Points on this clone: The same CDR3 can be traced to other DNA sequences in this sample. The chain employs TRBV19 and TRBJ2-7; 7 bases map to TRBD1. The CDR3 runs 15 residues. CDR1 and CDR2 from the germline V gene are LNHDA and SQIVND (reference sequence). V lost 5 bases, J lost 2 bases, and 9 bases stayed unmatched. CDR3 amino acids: CASSRTGTATYEQYF. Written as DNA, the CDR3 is TGTGCCAGTAGTCGCACCGGGACAGCCACCTACGAGCAGTACTTC.